The clone carrying this T cell receptor (beta chain) was counted a single time. Its antigen is undetermined. This sample stems from a study of T cell responses to AZD1222 COVID-19 vaccine. Broader study findings: Seropositive AZD1222 recipients at baseline numbered only five or six.

Profiling relied on immunoSEQ multiplex PCR, and the TCRdb table lists in-frame clones only, not all of them. The table lists about 84,000 clones, around 84% of them singletons. Second doses at about 4 or about 12 weeks were pooled. The J segment lost 6 bases and the V segment lost 7 bases, leaving 8 bases of the junction unmatched. This CDR3 contains 14 residues. Germline V gene data show CDR1 as MNHEY and CDR2 as SMNVEV (reference sequence). This TCR came from an adult who received the AZD1222 COVID-19 vaccine. The chain links TRBV27 to TRBJ2-2, with 7 bases matching TRBD1. The specimen comprised peripheral blood, sampled 28 days after the second AZD1222 dose. CDR3 sequence (DNA): TGTGCCAGCATGGGACAGCGTGTGGCCGGGGAGCTGTTTTTT. This codes for CASMGQRVAGELFF.